This TCR beta chain was profiled in a study of regulatory T cells in long-lasting Graves disease. Broader study findings: Persistent disease showed a preference for TRBV28, TRBJ1-2 and TRBJ2-5. Persistent Graves' patients showed reduced TCR diversity versus newly diagnosed patients.

V lost 6 bases and J 1 base, leaving 15 bases between the germline ends. CDR1 and CDR2 (germline): SQVTM, ANQGSEA. CDR3 length: 14 amino acids. Sample time point: newly diagnosed GD, antithyroid drugs for less than 3 months. From RNA extracted from PBMCs, the TCR library was made. Comment on this clonotype: Its antigen is currently unknown.

Libraries of TCR beta came from iRepertoire HTBI primers plus Arm-PCR of CDR3 regions. TCRdb re-derived calls from the multiplex PCR reads in MiXCR, one entry per CDR3 protein. The repertoire consists of roughly 510,000 distinct CDR3 sequences, with roughly 16% occurring once and the leading ten covering around 12%. Separately, the same data were catalogued under a study of T cells in Graves' hyperthyroidism and ophthalmopathy. That study adds: Researchers defined stable Graves' hyperthyroidism as no ophthalmopathy progression within 18 months.

The clonotype comes from a man younger than 35 with Graves disease. The V call is TRBV29-1, the J call TRBJ1-1, with unresolved D. The source material was peripheral blood mononuclear cells (PBMCs), sampled at new diagnosis, from a patient treated with antithyroid drugs. CDR3 sequence reads: CSVLTPRANTEAFF. The CDR3 DNA reads as TGCAGCGTCCTCACCCCCCGGGCGAACACTGAAGCTTTCTTT.